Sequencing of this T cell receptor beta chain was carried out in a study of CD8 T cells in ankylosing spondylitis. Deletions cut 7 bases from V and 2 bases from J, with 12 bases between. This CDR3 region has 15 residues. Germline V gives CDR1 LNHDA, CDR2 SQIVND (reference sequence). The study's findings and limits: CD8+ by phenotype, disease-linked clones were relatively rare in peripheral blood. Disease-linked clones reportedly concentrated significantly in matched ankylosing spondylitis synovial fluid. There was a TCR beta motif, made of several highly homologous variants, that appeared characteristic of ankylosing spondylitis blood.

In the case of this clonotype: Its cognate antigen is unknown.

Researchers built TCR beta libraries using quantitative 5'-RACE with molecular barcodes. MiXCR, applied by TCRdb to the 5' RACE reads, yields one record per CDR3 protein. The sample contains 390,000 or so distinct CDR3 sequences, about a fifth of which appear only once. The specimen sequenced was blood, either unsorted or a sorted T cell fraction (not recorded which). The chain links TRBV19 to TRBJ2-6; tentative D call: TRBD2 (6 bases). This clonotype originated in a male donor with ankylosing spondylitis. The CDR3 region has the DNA TGTGCCAGTACTCTGTGGGGGGCTGGGGCCAACGTCCTGACTTTC. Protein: CASTLWGAGANVLTF.